The 20 T cell receptor beta chains given below trace back to one sample, sequenced in a study of blood T cell repertoires in COVID-19. Generated by immunoSEQ multiplex PCR, the TCRdb table keeps only in-frame clones and is missing some. The table records some 69,000 clones, around 77% of them present only once. Sequencing used peripheral blood. The source of these receptors is a man in his 60s with acute or convalescent COVID-19.

This clone was found once. The rearrangement uses TRBV7-9 and TRBJ1-2; TRBD1 might be the D (6 bases). With 5 bases removed from V and 3 bases from J, the gap between germline ends came to 10 bases. Germline CDR1 is SEHNR and CDR2 is FQNEAQ (reference sequence). The CDR3 sequence is 13 residues long. Here the CDR3 DNA reads TGTGCCAGCAGCGGAGGACAGTACTATGGCTACACCTTC. It specifies CASSGGQYYGYTF. Using reference TRBV7-9 and TRBJ1-2 for the parts outside the CDR3, the full variable domain is DTGVSQNPRHKITKRGQNVTFRCDPISEHNRLYWYRQTLGQGPEFLTYFQNEAQLEKSRLLSDRFSAERPKGSFSTLEIQRTEQGDSAMYLCASSGGQYYGYTFGSGTRLTVV.

The J gene is TRBJ2-7, the V gene TRBV25-1; 7 nucleotides agree with TRBD1. Germline V gives CDR1 MGHDK, CDR2 SYGVNS. The CDR3 runs 16 residues. Trimming at V came to 1 base and at J to 7 bases, leaving 13 bases not matched to a gene. DNA of the CDR3: TGTGCCAGCAGTGAATCCGGGGACAGAGGCATCCGGGAGCAGTACTTC. Its translation is CASSESGDRGIREQYF.

This chain uses TRBV27 with TRBJ2-7; 9 bases are shared with TRBD1. The CDR3 extends over 16 amino acids. CDR1 and CDR2 from the germline V gene are MNHEY and SMNVEV (reference sequence). After removal of 8 bases from V and 4 bases from J, the junction contained 15 bases not matched to a gene. CDR3 in amino acids: CASQLSTGQGGYEQYF. As DNA, the CDR3 is TGTGCCAGCCAGCTATCCACGGGACAGGGAGGGTACGAGCAGTACTTC.

V gene TRBV7-2 combines with J gene TRBJ1-5; 7 bases fit TRBD1. The CDR3 is 14 amino acids. Germline assignment: CDR1 SGHTA and CDR2 FQGNSA. V shed 5 bases, J shed 5 bases, and the junction held 6 bases outside the gene matches. CDR3 sequence: CASSADREYQPQHF. CDR3 bases: TGTGCCAGCAGCGCCGACAGGGAATATCAGCCCCAGCATTTT.

The chain is built from TRBV5-1 and TRBJ1-5, with 7 positions matching TRBD1. The CDR3 has 14 amino acids. J lost 5 bases, V lost 0 bases, and 2 bases had no gene match. Per the germline V gene, CDR1 is SGHRS and CDR2 is YFSETQ. The CDR3 spells CASSLGDSYQPQHF. The CDR3 DNA reads TGCGCCAGCAGCTTGGGGGACAGCTATCAGCCCCAGCATTTT.

The J gene is TRBJ1-1, the V gene TRBV23-1; no definite D call. TRBV23-1 is annotated as an ORF whose role is uncertain. Trimming removed 2 bases from V and 1 base from J, with 17 bases in between. This CDR3 has 17 amino acids. The CDR3 loop reads CASSQTEAMVENTEAFF. The CDR3 DNA is TGCGCCAGCAGTCAAACGGAGGCAATGGTAGAGAACACTGAAGCTTTCTTT.

In DNA, the CDR3 is TGTGCCAGCAGCTTAGGGACAGGTCGCAATGAGCAGTTCTTC. Protein product: CASSLGTGRNEQFF. V and J are TRBV7-2 and TRBJ2-1; 7 nucleotides agree with TRBD1. The CDR3 loop spans 14 amino acids. J lost 6 bases, V lost 1 base, and 3 bases had no gene match. The V gene's germline CDR1 is SGHTA and CDR2 FQGNSA. Complete variable domain (other parts from reference TRBV7-2 and TRBJ2-1): GAGVSQSPSNKVTEKGKDVELRCDPISGHTALYWYRQSLGQGLEFLIYFQGNSAPDKSGLPSDRFSAERTGGSVSTLTIQRTQQEDSAVYLCASSLGTGRNEQFFGPGTRLTVL.

The DNA for the CDR3 is TGTGCCATCAGTGGACAGGGCCTTTACAATGAGCAGTTCTTC. This sequence encodes CAISGQGLYNEQFF. The rearrangement links TRBV10-3 to TRBJ2-1; TRBD1 agrees at 7 bases. The germline gives CDR1 ENHRY, CDR2 SYGVKD. This CDR3 comprises 14 residues. After removal of 4 bases from V and 4 bases from J, the junction contained 4 bases not matched to a gene.

The chain couples TRBV6-2 or TRBV6-3 to TRBJ2-6, with 11 bases identical to TRBD1. Germline assignment: CDR1 MNHEY and CDR2 SVGEGT. V dropped 5 bases and J dropped 0; count of bases not matched to a gene: 6. The CDR3 consists of 18 residues. The CDR3 DNA reads TGTGCCAGCAGTATACCGGGACAGGGGGACTCTGGGGCCAACGTCCTGACTTTC. Residues: CASSIPGQGDSGANVLTF.

This sequence joins TRBV5-5 and TRBJ2-6; 8 nucleotides line up with TRBD1. Germline V gene lookup returns CDR1 SGHKS and CDR2 YYEKEE (reference sequence). J lost 3 bases, V lost 4 bases, and 9 bases had no gene match. CDR3 size: 17 residues. CDR3: CASSLTGAGRGANVLTF. The CDR3 region has the DNA TGTGCCAGCAGCCTGACAGGGGCCGGGCGTGGGGCCAACGTCCTGACTTTC. Based on the CDR3 plus reference TRBV5-5 and TRBJ2-6, the full variable domain is DAGVTQSPTHLIKTRGQQVTLRCSPISGHKSVSWYQQVLGQGPQFIFQYYEKEERGRGNFPDRFSARQFPNYSSELNVNALLLGDSALYLCASSLTGAGRGANVLTFGAGSRLTVL.

The V and J genes are TRBV20-1 and TRBJ2-2, with a tentative D call TRBD1 (6 bases). CDR1 and CDR2 (germline): DFQATT, SNEGSKA (reference sequence). Trimming cost V 3 bases and J 3 bases, with 17 bases left between them. This CDR3 comprises 16 residues. CDR3 sequence (DNA): TGCAGTGCTAGTAATATGGACAGAGTTTACACCGGGGAGCTGTTTTTT. Its protein is CSASNMDRVYTGELFF.

The chain joins TRBV5-1 to TRBJ2-3; D remains unclear. The length of the CDR3 is 15 residues. The germline CDR1 and CDR2 sequences are SGHRS and YFSETQ. Deletions cut 6 bases from V and 0 bases from J, with 14 bases between. The CDR3 DNA is TGCGCCAGCAAAGATCAGGTCCTTAGCACAGATACGCAGTATTTT. Amino acids: CASKDQVLSTDTQYF.

The gene calls are TRBV2 and TRBJ1-5; no reliable D call. From germline, CDR1 is SNHLY and CDR2 FYNNEI. CDR3 length: 14 amino acids. V gave up 4 bases and J gave up 7 bases, with 14 bases separating them. The CDR3 spells CASSVFGVGQPQHF. CDR3 bases: TGTGCCAGCAGTGTCTTCGGGGTAGGGCAGCCCCAGCATTTT.

This clone has more than one count but fewer than ten. The chain combines TRBV6-5 with TRBJ2-1, with D perhaps TRBD1 (6 bases). CDR1 is MNHEY, CDR2 SVGAGI, per germline. This CDR3 is built from 11 residues. V lost 10 bases, J lost 6 bases, and 10 bases lay in between. Here the CDR3 DNA reads TGTGCCACAAGGGGGACCAATGAGCAGTTCTTC. The encoded protein is CATRGTNEQFF.

This clone appeared once. The chain joins TRBV28 to TRBJ2-7; 7 bases line up with TRBD1. CDR1 and CDR2 from the germline V gene are MDHEN and SYDVKM. V lost 6 bases and J lost 3; bases outside the gene matches: 11. This CDR3 spans 15 amino acids. CDR3 in DNA: TGTGCCAGCAGCAGCGCCGGGACAGACGGCTACGAGCAGTACTTC. Its translation: CASSSAGTDGYEQYF.

The chain uses TRBV14 and TRBJ1-6; D uncertain. This CDR3 is built from 13 residues. Germline V CDR1 and CDR2: SGHDN, FVKESK. Trimming stripped 0 bases from V and 11 bases from J, with 8 bases between. The CDR3 nucleotides are TGTGCCAGCAGCCAAGAATCGGGGACACCCCTCCACTTT. It yields the protein CASSQESGTPLHF.

The chain combines TRBV2 with TRBJ2-1; D gene ambiguous. The V and J ends lost 7 bases and 8 bases respectively, with 21 bases between them. Per the germline V gene, CDR1 is SNHLY and CDR2 is FYNNEI. CDR3 size: 15 residues. CDR3 in amino acids: CASIGQSTLRDEQFF. As DNA, the CDR3 is TGTGCCAGCATAGGCCAGTCCACCCTTCGGGATGAGCAGTTCTTC.

Only a few counts were recorded for this clone. This rearrangement joins TRBV19 to TRBJ1-4; D uncertain. In germline, CDR1 is LNHDA, CDR2 SQIVND (reference sequence). Trimming cost V 1 base and J 8 bases, with 14 bases left between them. CDR3 length: 15 amino acids. The CDR3 DNA sequence: TGTGCCAGTAGTATAGCGGGGAGGCCCCAAGAAAAACTGTTTTTT. Translation: CASSIAGRPQEKLFF.

The chain has TRBV7-2 and TRBJ2-7; D not resolved. The ends were cut back, 3 bases at V and 2 bases at J, with 5 bases in the middle. The germline gives CDR1 SGHTA, CDR2 FQGNSA. The CDR3 extends over 12 amino acids. DNA of the CDR3: TGTGCCAGCAGCTTTGTAACCTACGAGCAGTACTTC. Translating it yields CASSFVTYEQYF.

The V and J genes are TRBV7-9 and TRBJ1-1, with 8 bases identical to TRBD1. Germline values: CDR1 SEHNR, CDR2 FQNEAQ (reference sequence). With V trimmed by 8 bases and J by 2 bases, 1 base remained unmatched. This CDR3 contains 12 residues. The CDR3, as DNA: TGTGCCAGCGGGACAGGCAACACTGAAGCTTTCTTT. Protein sequence: CASGTGNTEAFF.